A selection of T cell receptor beta chains follows, all from one sample in a study of blood T cells in healthy people across ages. TCRdb redid the calling of the 5' RACE reads with MiXCR, one entry per CDR3 protein. The table shows about 1,400,000 distinct CDR3 sequences, with roughly 40% occurring only once. The sample taken for sequencing was blood. The receptors were sampled from a woman between 18 and 30 years old in good health. Both conserved end residues are trimmed from each CDR3. Each record gives: D gene, J gene, V gene, CDR3 protein. The D gene is left open where the match is weak.

- | TRBJ1-2 | TRBV11-2 | ASSFSAGPNYGYT
TRBD2 | TRBJ2-3 | TRBV29-1 | SVEGTGTRTDTQY
- | TRBJ2-1 | TRBV4-1 | ASSQDPRPSYNEQF
- | TRBJ1-2 | TRBV5-5 | ASSFQGWAGIYGYT
- | TRBJ2-7 | TRBV4-1 | ASSHSEGPGEQY
- | TRBJ1-2 | TRBV29-1 | SVVEPRDYGYT
- | TRBJ1-6 | TRBV20-1 | SASHEQGPNSPLH
- | - | TRBV20-1 | SARHGGQAPYNEQY
TRBD2 | TRBJ2-7 | TRBV6-1 | ASSALRTSGNSYEQY
TRBD1 | TRBJ1-1 | TRBV6-5 | ASRPQPGQAQEAF
TRBD2 | TRBJ2-5 | TRBV5-4 | ASSTSPGGQETQY
- | TRBJ2-7 | TRBV6-2/TRBV6-3 | ASRKNSYEQY
- | TRBJ2-7 | TRBV15 | ATSSRAQEQY
- | TRBJ2-3 | TRBV7-9 | ASSPTLEVDTQY
- | TRBJ2-3 | TRBV4-1 | ASSPGGVWLTTDTQY
- | TRBJ2-1 | TRBV20-1 | SAHRGEQF
- | TRBJ2-1 | TRBV6-4 | ASSLERESGEQF
- | TRBJ2-7 | TRBV5-5 | ASSYTRGPGDEQY
- | TRBJ2-5 | TRBV20-1 | SAPPAETQY
- | - | TRBV7-2 | ASSPRPPGVHEQY
- | TRBJ1-2 | TRBV20-1 | SADPAGEEGYT
TRBD2 | TRBJ2-3 | TRBV2 | ASSAREIWTDTQY
- | TRBJ1-2 | TRBV5-1 | ASSLEGRNYGYT
- | TRBJ2-1 | TRBV5-1 | ASSLKGSGDNEQF
TRBD2 | TRBJ2-7 | TRBV7-9 | ASSSYLAGGPSSYEQY
- | TRBJ1-2 | TRBV7-9 | ASSPMLGNYGYT
- | TRBJ1-2 | TRBV2 | ASSEALLGGYT
- | TRBJ2-3 | TRBV20-1 | SARDLAGSRPDTQY
- | TRBJ1-2 | TRBV6-5 | ASSDPGADYGYT
- | TRBJ2-1 | TRBV24-1 | ATSEAGTSYNEQF